This TCR beta chain is drawn from a study of CD8+ T cells in alopecia areata. Study findings and constraints: Higher clonality was seen in lesional scalp than in normal scalp, especially in alopecia totalis/universalis.

CDR3 length: 19 residues. V shed 7 bases and J shed 1 base, with 28 bases lying between them. Extracted from the samples, RNA was reverse transcribed into cDNA to serve as the sequencing template. The protocol was immunoSEQ multiplex PCR, while the TCRdb copy is restricted to in-frame clones and leaves out a portion. The sample has more than 75,000 clones, approximately 42% seen once. This clone turned up a few times. Its antigen is unidentified. Sequenced input: CD4+ T cells sorted from blood. The V call is TRBV23-1, the J call TRBJ1-1; D might be TRBD1 (5 bases). TRBV23-1 is an open reading frame, and its role is uncertain. This receptor was obtained from a human donor with alopecia areata. CDR3 amino acids: CASNRSGVPQGSQNTEAFF. DNA for the CDR3: TGCGCCAGCAATCGCTCGGGCGTTCCTCAGGGATCCCAGAACACTGAAGCTTTCTTT.